This is a list of T cell receptor beta chains from one sample in a study of post-analysis software for immune sequencing data. TCRdb ran MiXCR on the PCR reads and lists one entry per CDR3 protein. The sample shows about 800,000 distinct CDR3 sequences, roughly 30% of them seen only once. Specimen: blood. Receptors originate from a girl between 5 and 17 years old with multiple sclerosis. The CDR3 runs from the conserved cysteine through the conserved F or W. The D gene is left open where the match is weak. Not all rows give a size; the values are once, few, many and, for expanded clones, a class.

D gene	V gene	clone size	J gene	CDR3 DNA	CDR3 protein
TRBD1	TRBV6-4	.	TRBJ1-2	TGTGCCAGAAAACCCGCTGGGGACAGAAGATACTATGGCTACACCTTC	CARKPAGDRRYYGYTF
.	TRBV27	few	TRBJ2-7	TGTGCCAGCATGGGTGGGCGGAGCTCCTACGAGCAGTACTTC	CASMGGRSSYEQYF
TRBD2	TRBV20-1	.	TRBJ2-5	TGCAGTGCCGGAGGGACTAAGGTGGAGACCCAGTACTTC	CSAGGTKVETQYF
.	TRBV20-1	once	TRBJ2-1	TGCAGTGCCGATAATGTTAAGGGAGGGGGCATGCACAATGAGCAGTTCTTC	CSADNVKGGGMHNEQFF
.	TRBV10-3	.	TRBJ2-1	TGTGCCATCAGTGGGAGGACTGCCGCCTACAATGAGCAGTTCTTC	CAISGRTAAYNEQFF
.	TRBV6-5	.	TRBJ1-1	TGTGCCAGCAGTTACTCGGGCAGGGTGAACACTGAAGCTTTCTTT	CASSYSGRVNTEAFF
.	TRBV19	few	TRBJ1-1	TGTGCCAGTCGGAGGTATGAAGCTTTCTTT	CASRRYEAFF
.	TRBV24-1	.	TRBJ2-3	TGTGCCACCAGTGACCGTACCAGGGCCGGTACGCAGTATTTT	CATSDRTRAGTQYF
.	TRBV6-5	many	TRBJ2-7	TGTGCCAGCAGGCTTTACAGAGGTACCTACGAGCAGTACTTC	CASRLYRGTYEQYF
.	TRBV20-1	.	TRBJ2-5	TGCAGTGCTGTACAGGGCAATGAGCAGTACTTC	CSAVQGNEQYF
TRBD1	TRBV10-3	few	TRBJ1-2	TGTGCCATCAGACCAGACAGGGTAGATGGCTACACCTTC	CAIRPDRVDGYTF
.	TRBV7-9	.	TRBJ2-5	TGTGCCAGCAGCTTAGCGAGTGTGGGTTCCAAAAGAGAGACCCAGTACTTC	CASSLASVGSKRETQYF
TRBD1	TRBV5-1	many	TRBJ2-7	TGTGCCAGCAGCTCTACAGGGGGTTCATACGAGCAGTACTTC	CASSSTGGSYEQYF
TRBD1	TRBV3-1	few	TRBJ1-6	TGTGCCAGCAGCCGCCAGGGGGCTGGATCGGATTCACCCCTCCACTTT	CASSRQGAGSDSPLHF
.	TRBV28	many	TRBJ2-5	TGTGCCAGCACCCGCCGGCAGAGAACTCAAGAGACCCAGTACTTC	CASTRRQRTQETQYF
.	TRBV7-2	many	TRBJ2-3	TGTGCCAGCAGCTTAGCCCCCCCAGATACGCAGTATTTT	CASSLAPPDTQYF
.	TRBV7-2	.	TRBJ2-3	TGTGCCAGCAGCTCACAAACCCGGGGGAGTGTCGATACGCAGTATTTT	CASSSQTRGSVDTQYF
.	TRBV6-1	.	TRBJ2-7	TGTGCCAGCAGTGAGACGATGGGGGTCGAGCAGTACTTC	CASSETMGVEQYF
TRBD2	TRBV5-6	.	TRBJ2-2	TGTGCCAGCAGCCTCTCCCCGGGAGGGCCGACCGGGGAGCTGTTTTTT	CASSLSPGGPTGELFF
.	TRBV28	.	TRBJ2-1	TGTGCCAGCAGCCGTTTGGATGGGGTTTACAATGAGCAGTTCTTC	CASSRLDGVYNEQFF
TRBD1	TRBV29-1	.	TRBJ2-1	TGCAGCGTTGAAATTTGGGACAGCGTTTACAATGAGCAGTTCTTC	CSVEIWDSVYNEQFF
.	TRBV25-1	.	TRBJ1-2	TGTGCCAGCAGTGAATTAAAGTTTGGTCGGGCGGGGGGCGTCGATGGCTACACCTTC	CASSELKFGRAGGVDGYTF
TRBD2	TRBV12-3/TRBV12-4	.	TRBJ2-1	TGTGCCAGCGGGGACCGGGAGGCCCCGAGCTCCTACAATGAGCAGTTCTTC	CASGDREAPSSYNEQFF
TRBD2	TRBV7-8	few	TRBJ2-5	TGTGCCAGCAGCTTACAAAAAGGCGGGAGGAGGGCTGAGACCCAGTACTTC	CASSLQKGGRRAETQYF
.	TRBV24-1	.	TRBJ1-5	TGTGCCACCAGTGATCGAACGCGCAGCAATCAGCCCCAGCATTTT	CATSDRTRSNQPQHF
.	TRBV7-2	few	TRBJ2-7	TGTGCCAGCAAAAGAAGGGGTACCGACTACGAGCAGTACTTC	CASKRRGTDYEQYF
.	TRBV5-4	.	TRBJ1-4	TGTGCCAGCAGCTTCCCCGGGACCAGGGGAGAAAAACTGTTTTTT	CASSFPGTRGEKLFF
.	TRBV6-5	few	TRBJ1-5	TGTGCCAGCGCCGGGGCATATAGCAATCAGCCCCAGCATTTT	CASAGAYSNQPQHF
.	TRBV29-1	once	TRBJ2-1	TGCAGCGTGGGGAGTACTTATGAGCAGTTCTTC	CSVGSTYEQFF
TRBD1	TRBV28	.	TRBJ2-1	TGTGCCAGCAGCTCCGGGACAGGGGGCGCCTCAAACTACAATGAGCAGTTCTTC	CASSSGTGGASNYNEQFF
.	TRBV29-1	.	TRBJ1-2	TGCAGCGTCGCTAGGTTTTGGGCAGGGTCTAACTATGGCTACACCTTC	CSVARFWAGSNYGYTF